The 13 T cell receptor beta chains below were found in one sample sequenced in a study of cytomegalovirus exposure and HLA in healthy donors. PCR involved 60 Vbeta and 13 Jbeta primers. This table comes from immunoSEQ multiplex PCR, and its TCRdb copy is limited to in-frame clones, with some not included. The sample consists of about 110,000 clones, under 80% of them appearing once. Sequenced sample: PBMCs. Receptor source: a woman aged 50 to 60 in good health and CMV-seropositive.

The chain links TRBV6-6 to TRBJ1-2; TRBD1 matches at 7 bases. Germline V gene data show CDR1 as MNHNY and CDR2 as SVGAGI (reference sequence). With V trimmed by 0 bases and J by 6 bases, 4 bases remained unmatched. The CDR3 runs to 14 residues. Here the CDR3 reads CASSYSTGSDGYTF. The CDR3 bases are TGTGCCAGCAGTTACTCGACAGGGTCCGATGGCTACACCTTC.

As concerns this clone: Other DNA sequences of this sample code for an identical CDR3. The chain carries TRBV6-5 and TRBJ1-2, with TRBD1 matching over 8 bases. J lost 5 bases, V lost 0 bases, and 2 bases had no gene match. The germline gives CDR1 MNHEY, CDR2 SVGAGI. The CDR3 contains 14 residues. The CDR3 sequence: CASSYSDRGYGYTF. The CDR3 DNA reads TGTGCCAGCAGTTACTCTGACAGGGGTTATGGCTACACCTTC.

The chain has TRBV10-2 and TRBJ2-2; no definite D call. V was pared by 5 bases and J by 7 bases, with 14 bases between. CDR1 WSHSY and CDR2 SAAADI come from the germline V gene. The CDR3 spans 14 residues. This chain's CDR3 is CASSPAVAVGELFF. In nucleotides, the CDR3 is TGCGCCAGCAGTCCCGCCGTGGCGGTCGGGGAGCTGTTTTTT.

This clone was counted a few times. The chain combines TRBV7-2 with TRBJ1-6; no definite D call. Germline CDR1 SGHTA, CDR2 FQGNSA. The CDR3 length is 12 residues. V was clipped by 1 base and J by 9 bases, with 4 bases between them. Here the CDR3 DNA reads TGTGCCAGCAGCTTAGAACTTTCACCCCTCCACTTT. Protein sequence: CASSLELSPLHF.

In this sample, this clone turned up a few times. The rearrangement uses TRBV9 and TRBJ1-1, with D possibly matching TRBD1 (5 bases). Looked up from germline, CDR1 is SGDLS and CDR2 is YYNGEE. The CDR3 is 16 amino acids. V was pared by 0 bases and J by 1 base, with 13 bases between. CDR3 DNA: TGTGCCAGCAGCGTAGGGCCAGGGTCGTCGAACACTGAAGCTTTCTTT. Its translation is CASSVGPGSSNTEAFF.

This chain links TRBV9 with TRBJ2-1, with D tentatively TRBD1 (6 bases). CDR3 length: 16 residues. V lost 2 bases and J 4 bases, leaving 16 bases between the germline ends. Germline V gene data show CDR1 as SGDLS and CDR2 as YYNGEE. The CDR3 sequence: CASSVLQGARYNEQFF. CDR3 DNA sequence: TGTGCCAGCAGCGTCCTACAGGGAGCCCGGTACAATGAGCAGTTCTTC.

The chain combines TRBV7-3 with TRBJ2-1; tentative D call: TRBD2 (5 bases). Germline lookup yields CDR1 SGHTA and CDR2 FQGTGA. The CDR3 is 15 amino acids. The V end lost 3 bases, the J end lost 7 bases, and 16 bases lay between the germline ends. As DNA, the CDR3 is TGTGCCAGCAGCTTTAGCCTAGCCTTACTGAATGAGCAGTTCTTC. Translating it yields CASSFSLALLNEQFF.

The CDR3 loop reads CARSLIPRAYEQYF. The DNA of the CDR3 is TGTGCCAGAAGCTTGATCCCCCGGGCCTACGAGCAGTACTTC. The chain employs TRBV5-3 and TRBJ2-7; no firm D call. TRBV5-3 is annotated as an ORF whose role is uncertain. The CDR3 totals 14 residues. Between the trimmed V and J ends, which lost 1 base and 2 bases, there was a span of 10 bases.

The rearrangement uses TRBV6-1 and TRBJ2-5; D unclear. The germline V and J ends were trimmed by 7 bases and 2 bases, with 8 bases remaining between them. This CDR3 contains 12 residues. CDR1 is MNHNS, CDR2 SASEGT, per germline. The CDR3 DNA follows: TGTGCCAGCACGAACAGACAAGAGACCCAGTACTTC. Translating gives CASTNRQETQYF.

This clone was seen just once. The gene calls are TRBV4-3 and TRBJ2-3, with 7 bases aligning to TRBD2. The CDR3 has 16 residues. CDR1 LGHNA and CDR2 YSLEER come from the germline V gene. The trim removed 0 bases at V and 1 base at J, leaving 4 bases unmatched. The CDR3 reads CASSQEWTRGTDTQYF. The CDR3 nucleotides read TGCGCCAGCAGCCAAGAATGGACTAGGGGCACAGATACGCAGTATTTT.

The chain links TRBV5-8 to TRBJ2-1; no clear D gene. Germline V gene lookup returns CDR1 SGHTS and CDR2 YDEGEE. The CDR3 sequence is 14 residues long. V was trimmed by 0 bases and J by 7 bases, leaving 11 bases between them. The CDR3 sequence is CASSLGVSENEQFF. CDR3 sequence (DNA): TGTGCCAGCAGCTTGGGTGTGTCTGAGAATGAGCAGTTCTTC.

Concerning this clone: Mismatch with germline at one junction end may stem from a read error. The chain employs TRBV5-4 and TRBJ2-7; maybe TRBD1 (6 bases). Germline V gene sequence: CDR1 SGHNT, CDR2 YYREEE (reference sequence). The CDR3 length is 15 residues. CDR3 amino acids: CASSQFGTFEYEQYF. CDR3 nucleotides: TGCGCCAGCAGCCAATTCGGGACATTTGAGTACGAGCAGTACTTC.

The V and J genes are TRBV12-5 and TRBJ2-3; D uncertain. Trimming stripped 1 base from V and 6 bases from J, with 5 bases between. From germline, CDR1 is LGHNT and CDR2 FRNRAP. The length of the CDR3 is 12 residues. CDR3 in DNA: TGTGCTAGTGGTTTGGGCAGTGATACGCAGTATTTT. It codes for CASGLGSDTQYF. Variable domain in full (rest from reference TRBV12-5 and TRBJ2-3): DARVTQTPRHKVTEMGQEVTMRCQPILGHNTVFWYRQTMMQGLELLAYFRNRAPLDDSGMPKDRFSAEMPDATLATLKIQPSEPRDSAVYFCASGLGSDTQYFGPGTRLTVL.